Listed here are 19 T cell receptor beta chains from one sample, sequenced in a study of shared clonotypes between healthy human individuals. CD8 cells classed as naive were CD45RO-negative and positively selected for CCR7, excluding terminally differentiated effector memory CD45RA+ cells. The assay was immunoSEQ multiplex PCR, and TCRdb's table has in-frame clones only and misses some. The table shows about 2 million clones, with approximately 95% occurring only once. Sequenced material: naive CD8+ T cells sorted from blood. These receptors originate from a man younger than 35 in good health.

V and J are TRBV30 and TRBJ1-2; D is ambiguous. Germline CDR1 reads GTSNPN; CDR2 reads SVGIG (reference sequence). The CDR3 length is 12 residues. V was pared by 0 bases and J by 8 bases, with 10 bases between. The DNA of the CDR3 is TGTGCCTGGAGTGTACATCACGGCGGCTACACCTTC. This translates into CAWSVHHGGYTF.

A note on this clone: Other DNA variants within this sample encode the same CDR3. This sequence joins TRBV4-1 and TRBJ2-3, with 7 bases identical to TRBD1. V was clipped by 3 bases and J by 0 bases; unmatched bases: 6. CDR1 MGHRA and CDR2 YSYEKL come from the germline V gene. This CDR3 region has 16 residues. The CDR3 DNA reads TGCGCCAGCAGCCAGGAACAGGGGCCTAGCACAGATACGCAGTATTTT. Translated, it gives CASSQEQGPSTDTQYF.

This clone occurred a few times. Other nucleotide sequences in the sample specify the same CDR3. V usage is TRBV5-6 and J usage is TRBJ2-7; D unclear. Germline CDR1 SGHDT, CDR2 YYEEEE. CDR3 length: 12 amino acids. With 1 base removed from V and 0 bases from J, the gap between germline ends came to 2 bases. The CDR3 nucleotides are TGTGCCAGCAGCTTGATCTCCTACGAGCAGTACTTC. Encoded protein: CASSLISYEQYF. The full variable domain, with the rest looked up from reference TRBV5-6 and TRBJ2-7, is DAGVTQSPTHLIKTRGQQVTLRCSPKSGHDTVSWYQQALGQGPQFIFQYYEEEERQRGNFPDRFSGHQFPNYSSELNVNALLLGDSALYLCASSLISYEQYFGPGTRLTVT.

The chain has TRBV10-3 and TRBJ2-3; 7 bases are shared with TRBD2. V trimming: 0 bases; J trimming: 2 bases; junction bases outside the gene matches: 8. This CDR3 contains 17 residues. Germline V lookup: CDR1 ENHRY, CDR2 SYGVKD. The CDR3: CAISESSERGFTDTQYF. The CDR3 DNA follows: TGTGCCATCAGTGAGTCTTCGGAGCGGGGATTCACAGATACGCAGTATTTT.

As concerns this clone: The identical CDR3 is also encoded by other nucleotide sequences in the sample. V and J are TRBV6-5 and TRBJ2-7; D is ambiguous. The CDR3 consists of 13 residues. The ends were cut back, 0 bases at V and 4 bases at J, with 7 bases in the middle. From germline, CDR1 is MNHEY and CDR2 SVGAGI. CDR3 amino acids: CASSYSRVYEQYF. The CDR3 DNA sequence: TGTGCCAGCAGTTACTCTAGAGTTTACGAGCAGTACTTC.

As regards this clone: The same CDR3 is also encoded by other DNA sequences in this sample. The CDR3 region has the DNA TGTGCCATCTTAGGACCTAGCTACGAGCAGTACTTC. It encodes CAILGPSYEQYF. The chain combines TRBV2 with TRBJ2-7; D remains unclear. Trimming took off 10 bases at V and 3 bases at J, with 13 bases between the two ends. The CDR3 has 12 amino acids. In germline, CDR1 is SNHLY, CDR2 FYNNEI.

This chain uses TRBV19 with TRBJ2-1; D might be TRBD2 (6 bases). The CDR3 is 17 residues long. Deletions cut 3 bases from V and 5 bases from J, with 20 bases between. Germline V gene lookup returns CDR1 LNHDA and CDR2 SQIVND (reference sequence). The CDR3 sequence is CASSIWGLSGEDNEQFF. CDR3 DNA sequence: TGTGCCAGTAGTATCTGGGGACTTAGCGGAGAAGACAATGAGCAGTTCTTC.

The chain is built from TRBV27 and TRBJ2-7; the match to TRBD2 covers 7 bases. The CDR3 extends over 16 amino acids. With 6 bases clipped from V and 0 bases from J, the junction kept 11 bases outside the gene matches. From germline, CDR1 is MNHEY and CDR2 SMNVEV (reference sequence). The CDR3 region is CASRGGDGGSSYEQYF. As DNA, the CDR3 is TGTGCCAGCAGGGGGGGGGACGGCGGCAGCTCCTACGAGCAGTACTTC.

The V and J genes are TRBV11-2 and TRBJ1-2; D call uncertain. This CDR3 has 14 amino acids. Trimming shortened V by 1 base and J by 7 bases, and 13 bases separated the two germline ends. Per germline, CDR1 SGHAT and CDR2 FQNNGV. In nucleotides, the CDR3 is TGTGCCAGCAGCTTAGGACACTCTTTAAGTGGCTACACCTTC. It is translated as CASSLGHSLSGYTF.

The chain recombines TRBV5-6 with TRBJ2-3, with D tentatively TRBD2 (5 bases). Trimming stripped 4 bases from V and 0 bases from J, with 18 bases between. Germline lookup yields CDR1 SGHDT and CDR2 YYEEEE. The CDR3 loop spans 17 amino acids. DNA for the CDR3: TGTGCCAGCAGCGGACTCGTAGCTTCATCTAGCACAGATACGCAGTATTTT. The encoded protein is CASSGLVASSSTDTQYF.

The chain has TRBV28 and TRBJ2-1; a possible D gene is TRBD2 (7 bases). Trimming took off 6 bases at V and 6 bases at J, with 15 bases between the two ends. CDR3 length: 14 amino acids. The germline V gene encodes CDR1 MDHEN and CDR2 SYDVKM. The CDR3 DNA is TGTGCCAGCAGCTGGGGGGGCGCATCCAATGAGCAGTTCTTC. As protein: CASSWGGASNEQFF.

The chain has TRBV28 and TRBJ1-6; 7 bases fit TRBD1. The CDR3 consists of 13 residues. CDR1 and CDR2 from the germline V gene are MDHEN and SYDVKM. The J segment lost 8 bases and the V segment lost 7 bases, leaving 5 bases of the junction unmatched. CDR3 protein: CASMGTDHSPLHF. CDR3 coding DNA: TGTGCCAGCATGGGGACAGACCATTCACCCCTCCACTTT.

This sequence joins TRBV11-2 and TRBJ2-7; no reliable D call. The V and J ends lost 1 base and 4 bases respectively, with 11 bases between them. This CDR3 has 14 amino acids. Germline V CDR1 and CDR2: SGHAT, FQNNGV. The CDR3 DNA reads TGTGCCAGCAGCTTAGGTCTCCCCGGGTACGAGCAGTACTTC. Its protein is CASSLGLPGYEQYF.

The chain carries TRBV9 and TRBJ2-5; 8 bases line up with TRBD2. CDR1 SGDLS and CDR2 YYNGEE come from the germline V gene. CDR3 size: 15 residues. Trimming removed 5 bases from V and 4 bases from J; junction bases left unmatched: 10. The CDR3 spells CASSRSGGQRETQYF. For the CDR3, the DNA is TGTGCCAGCAGTAGGTCGGGGGGGCAGAGAGAGACCCAGTACTTC. The full variable domain, completed using reference TRBV9 and TRBJ2-5, is DSGVTQTPKHLITATGQRVTLRCSPRSGDLSVYWYQQSLDQGLQFLIQYYNGEERAKGNILERFSAQQFPDLHSELNLSSLELGDSALYFCASSRSGGQRETQYFGPGTRLLVL.

This rearrangement joins TRBV28 to TRBJ2-7; TRBD1 aligns across 9 bases. Per the germline V gene, CDR1 is MDHEN and CDR2 is SYDVKM. CDR3 size: 16 residues. The V and J ends lost 4 bases and 5 bases, in that order; junction bases with no gene match: 12. The CDR3 nucleotides are TGTGCCAGCAGTTACGGCCGGGACAGGGCAATGGACGAGCAGTACTTC. It specifies CASSYGRDRAMDEQYF.

The chain joins TRBV30 to TRBJ2-1, with no clear D. The ends were cut back, 5 bases at V and 0 bases at J, with 8 bases in the middle. CDR3 length: 13 residues. Germline CDR1 is GTSNPN and CDR2 is SVGIG (reference sequence). This CDR3 is CAWRLSSYNEQFF. CDR3 DNA sequence: TGTGCCTGGCGGTTGAGCTCCTACAATGAGCAGTTCTTC. The variable domain in full, with the rest retrieved from reference TRBV30 and TRBJ2-1, is SQTIHQWPATLVQPVGSPLSLECTVEGTSNPNLYWYRQAAGRGLQLLFYSVGIGQISSEVPQNLSASRPQDRQFILSSKKLLLSDSGFYLCAWRLSSYNEQFFGPGTRLTVL.

The chain uses TRBV5-3 and TRBJ2-1, with a possible D match to TRBD2 (5 bases). TRBV5-3 is recorded as an ORF, its role being uncertain. V was cut by 4 bases and J by 10 bases, with 12 bases left in between. This CDR3 spans 12 amino acids. The CDR3 region is CARSPKGSEQFF. Here the CDR3 DNA reads TGTGCCAGAAGCCCTAAAGGGAGCGAGCAGTTCTTC.

This clone was detected only once. The J gene is TRBJ1-2, the V gene TRBV9, with D possibly TRBD1 on 5 matching bases. Trimming stripped 1 base from V and 2 bases from J, with 21 bases between. CDR1 is SGDLS and CDR2 is YYNGEE in the germline V gene. The CDR3 is made up of 18 amino acids. The chain's CDR3 is CASSVSHLPGPGNYGYTF. CDR3 in DNA: TGTGCCAGCAGCGTATCTCACCTACCGGGACCGGGAAACTATGGCTACACCTTC. Filled out from reference TRBV9 and TRBJ1-2, the complete variable domain reads DSGVTQTPKHLITATGQRVTLRCSPRSGDLSVYWYQQSLDQGLQFLIQYYNGEERAKGNILERFSAQQFPDLHSELNLSSLELGDSALYFCASSVSHLPGPGNYGYTFGSGTRLTVV.

CDR3 bases: TGTGCCAGCACCGGCTTCCCGGGACTAGAGAGGGAGACCCAGTACTTC. This gives the protein CASTGFPGLERETQYF. This sequence joins TRBV6-6 and TRBJ2-5; 8 bases map to TRBD2. After removal of 7 bases from V and 5 bases from J, the junction contained 15 bases not matched to a gene. In germline, CDR1 is MNHNY, CDR2 SVGAGI (reference sequence). This CDR3 has 16 amino acids.